The subject of this entry is one TCR beta chain. Its antigen is not identified. The data are from a study of cytomegalovirus exposure and HLA in healthy donors. Turning to the study itself: An earlier analysis found 117 million unique TCR beta sequences from approximately 200 million T cells. Overall study results and limits: Productive rates of about 87% or about 30% were seen for most TCR beta V segments in an earlier analysis. There were reportedly fewer N-insertions in an Asian-associated ancestry cluster than the roughly 610-donor mean, in a later analysis. Sequences of the TCR beta chain were said to predict the HLA-A and HLA-B alleles of most subjects accurately.

The PCR employed 60 Vbeta primers together with 13 Jbeta primers. Profiling relied on immunoSEQ multiplex PCR, and the TCRdb table lists in-frame clones only, not all of them. The data show some 170,000 clones, 83% seen once. Between the trimmed V and J ends, which lost 6 bases and 0 bases, there was a span of 3 bases. This CDR3 is 13 amino acids long. Per germline, CDR1 MDHEN and CDR2 SYDVKM. The gene calls are TRBV28 and TRBJ2-6; D unresolved. This clonotype originated in a middle-aged man in good health and CMV-seropositive. Sequencing was performed on PBMCs. The CDR3 DNA sequence: TGTGCCAGCAGGTACTCTGGGGCCAACGTCCTGACTTTC. Its translation is CASRYSGANVLTF.